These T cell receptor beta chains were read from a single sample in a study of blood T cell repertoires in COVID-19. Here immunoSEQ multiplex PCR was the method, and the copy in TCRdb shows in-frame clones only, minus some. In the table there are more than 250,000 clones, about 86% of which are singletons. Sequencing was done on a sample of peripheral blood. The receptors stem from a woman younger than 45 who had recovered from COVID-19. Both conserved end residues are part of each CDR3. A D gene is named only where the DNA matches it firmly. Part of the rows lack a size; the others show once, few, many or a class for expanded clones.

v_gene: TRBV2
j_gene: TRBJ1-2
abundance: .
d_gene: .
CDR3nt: TGTGCCAGCAGTGAAGCGCGTCCGAGAGGCTACACCTTC
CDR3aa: CASSEARPRGYTF

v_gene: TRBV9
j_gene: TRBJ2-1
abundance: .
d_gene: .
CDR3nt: TGTGCCAGCAGCGTAGAATCAGGGGGGAGTTACAATGAGCAGTTCTTC
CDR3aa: CASSVESGGSYNEQFF

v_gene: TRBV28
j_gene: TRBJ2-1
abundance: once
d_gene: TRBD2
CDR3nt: TGTGCCAGCAGTCCTCGACTAGCGGGGACGTACAATGAGCAGTTCTTC
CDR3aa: CASSPRLAGTYNEQFF

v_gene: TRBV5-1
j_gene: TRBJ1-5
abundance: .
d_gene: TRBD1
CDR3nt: TGCGCCAGCAGTCATCCGGGACAGGGTAGTAGGTTGTATCAGCCCCAGCATTTT
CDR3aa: CASSHPGQGSRLYQPQHF

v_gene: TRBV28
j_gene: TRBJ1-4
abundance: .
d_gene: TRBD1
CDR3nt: TGTGCCAGCAGTTTAGCCGGACAGGGAGAGGAAAAACTGTTTTTT
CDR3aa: CASSLAGQGEEKLFF

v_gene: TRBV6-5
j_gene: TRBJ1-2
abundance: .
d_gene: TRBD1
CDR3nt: TGTGCCAGCAGTTCTCTGGACAGGAACTATGGCTACACCTTC
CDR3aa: CASSSLDRNYGYTF

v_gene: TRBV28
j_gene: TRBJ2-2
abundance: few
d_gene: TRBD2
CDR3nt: TGTGCCAGCAGTTTTCGACTAGCGGGATACACCGGGGAGCTGTTTTTT
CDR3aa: CASSFRLAGYTGELFF

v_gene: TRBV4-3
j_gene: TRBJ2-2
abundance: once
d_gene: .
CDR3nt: TGCGCCAGCAGCCAAGAGGTCCAGTTTTCGGGGGAGCTGTTTTTT
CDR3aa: CASSQEVQFSGELFF

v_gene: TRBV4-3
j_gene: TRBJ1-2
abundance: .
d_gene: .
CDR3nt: TGCGCCAGCAGCCAAGATCTTGGGGGCGGTGGCTACACCTTC
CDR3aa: CASSQDLGGGGYTF

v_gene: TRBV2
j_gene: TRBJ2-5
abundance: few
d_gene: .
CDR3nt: TGTGCCAGCAGTGGGGGACACGAGACCCAGTACTTC
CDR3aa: CASSGGHETQYF

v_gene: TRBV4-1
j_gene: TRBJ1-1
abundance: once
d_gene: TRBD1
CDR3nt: TGCGCCAGCAGCCAGGGACAGTACACTGAAGCTTTCTTT
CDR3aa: CASSQGQYTEAFF

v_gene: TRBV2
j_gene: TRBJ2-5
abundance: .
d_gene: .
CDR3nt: TGTGCCAGCAAGGTGGGCAGGGCGCAGGAGACCCAGTACTTC
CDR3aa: CASKVGRAQETQYF

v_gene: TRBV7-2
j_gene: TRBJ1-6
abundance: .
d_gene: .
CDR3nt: TGTGCCAGCAGCTTGAATTCCCTGAGGGTGGGAGGTTCACCCCTCCACTTT
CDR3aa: CASSLNSLRVGGSPLHF

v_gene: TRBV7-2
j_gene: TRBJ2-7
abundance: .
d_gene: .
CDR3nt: TGTGCCAGCAGCTTAGCTTTAGCAAGCTACGAGCAGTACTTC
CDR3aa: CASSLALASYEQYF

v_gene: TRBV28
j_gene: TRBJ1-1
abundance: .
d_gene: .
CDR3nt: TGTGCCAGCACAGGTAATATGAACACTGAAGCTTTCTTT
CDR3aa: CASTGNMNTEAFF

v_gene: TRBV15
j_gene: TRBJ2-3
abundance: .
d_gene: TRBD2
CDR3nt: TGTGCCACCAGCAGAGTTAGCGGGAGTTGGGCGGATACGCAGTATTTT
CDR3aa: CATSRVSGSWADTQYF

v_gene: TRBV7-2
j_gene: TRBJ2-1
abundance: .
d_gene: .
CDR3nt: TGTGCCAGCAGCTGGGCAGGGTCCATCGATGAGCAGTTCTTC
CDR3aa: CASSWAGSIDEQFF

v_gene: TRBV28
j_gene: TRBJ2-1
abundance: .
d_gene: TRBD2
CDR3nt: TGTGCCAGCAGCCTTGGGGGGACTAGGGAGCATGAGCAGTTCTTC
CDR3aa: CASSLGGTREHEQFF

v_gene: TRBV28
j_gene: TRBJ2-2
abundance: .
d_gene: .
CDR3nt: TGTGCCAGCTGGGACAAAACGAACACCGGGGAGCTGTTTTTT
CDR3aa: CASWDKTNTGELFF

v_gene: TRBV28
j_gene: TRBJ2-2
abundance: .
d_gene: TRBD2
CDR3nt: TGTGCCAGCAGACCGACTAGCGGGAACACCGGGGAGCTGTTTTTT
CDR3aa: CASRPTSGNTGELFF

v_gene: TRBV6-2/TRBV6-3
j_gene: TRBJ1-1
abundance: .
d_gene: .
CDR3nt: TGTGCCAGCAGTCCCCTGGACAGAGTTGAAGCTTTCTTT
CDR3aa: CASSPLDRVEAFF

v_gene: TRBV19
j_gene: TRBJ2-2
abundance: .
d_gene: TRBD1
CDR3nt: TGTGCCGTAGCGACAGGGGGTGTGGGGACCGGGGAGCTGTTTTTT
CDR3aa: CAVATGGVGTGELFF

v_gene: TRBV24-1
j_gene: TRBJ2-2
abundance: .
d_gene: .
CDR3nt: TGTGCCACCAGTCTTGGCAGGGACTCCGGGGAGCTGTTTTTT
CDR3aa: CATSLGRDSGELFF

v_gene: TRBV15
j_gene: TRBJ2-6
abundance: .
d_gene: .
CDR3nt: TGTGCCACCAGCAGAGGTACTACTGTCCGGGGGGCCAACGTCCTGACTTTC
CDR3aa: CATSRGTTVRGANVLTF

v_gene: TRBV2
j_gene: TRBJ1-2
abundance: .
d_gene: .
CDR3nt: TGTGCCAGCAGGCGCACAGGGACCTATGGCTACACCTTC
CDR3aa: CASRRTGTYGYTF

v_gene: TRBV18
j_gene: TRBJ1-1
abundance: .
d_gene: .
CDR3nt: TGTGCCAGCTCACCACTCTCAGGTGCCACTGAAGCTTTCTTT
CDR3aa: CASSPLSGATEAFF

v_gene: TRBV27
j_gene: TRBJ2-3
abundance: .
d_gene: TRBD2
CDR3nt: TGTGCCAGCGGTCAGCGGGACGGCACAGATACGCAGTATTTT
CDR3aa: CASGQRDGTDTQYF

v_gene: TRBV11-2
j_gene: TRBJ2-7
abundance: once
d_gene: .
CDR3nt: TGTGCCAGCAGCTTAGGGAGATACGAGCAGTACTTC
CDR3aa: CASSLGRYEQYF

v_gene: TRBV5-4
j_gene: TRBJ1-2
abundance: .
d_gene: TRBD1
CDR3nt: TGTGCCAGCAGGCTTGGACAGGGGGCTGAATTGGGCTACACCTTC
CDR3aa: CASRLGQGAELGYTF

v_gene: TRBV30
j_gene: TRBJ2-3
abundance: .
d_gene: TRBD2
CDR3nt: TGTGCCTGGAGTCGGGCTAGCGGGGGGGACCTGTCTAGCACAGATACGCAGTATTTT
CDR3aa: CAWSRASGGDLSSTDTQYF

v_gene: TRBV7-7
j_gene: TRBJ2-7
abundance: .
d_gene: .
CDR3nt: TGTGCTAGCAGCCTTAATAGGGAGCACGAGCAGTACTTC
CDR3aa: CASSLNREHEQYF

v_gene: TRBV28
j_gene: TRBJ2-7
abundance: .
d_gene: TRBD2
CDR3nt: TGTGCCAGTTTGCAAGCGGGAGGCCCCTACGAGCAGTACTTC
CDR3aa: CASLQAGGPYEQYF

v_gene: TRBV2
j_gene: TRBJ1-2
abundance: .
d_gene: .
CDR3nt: TGTGCCAGCAGTGACCGGGAGAATGGCTACACCTTC
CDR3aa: CASSDRENGYTF

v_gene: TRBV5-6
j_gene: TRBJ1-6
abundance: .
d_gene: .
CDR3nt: TGTGCCAGCAGCTTGTTCGGGAATTCACCCCTCCACTTT
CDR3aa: CASSLFGNSPLHF

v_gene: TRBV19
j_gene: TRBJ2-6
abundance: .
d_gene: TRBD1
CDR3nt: TGTGCCAGTACGCCGACAGGGAGCTCTGGGGCCAACGTCCTGACTTTC
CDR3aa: CASTPTGSSGANVLTF

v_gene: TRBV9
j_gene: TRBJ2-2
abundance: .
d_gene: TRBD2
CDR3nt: TGTGCCAGCAGCCCTCACCGGAGCGGGGGGGCGTTAACCGGGGAGCTGTTTTTT
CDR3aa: CASSPHRSGGALTGELFF

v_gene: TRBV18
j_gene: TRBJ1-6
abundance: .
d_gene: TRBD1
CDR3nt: TGTGCCAGCTCACCGGGACAGGTTAATTCACCCCTCCACTTT
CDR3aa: CASSPGQVNSPLHF

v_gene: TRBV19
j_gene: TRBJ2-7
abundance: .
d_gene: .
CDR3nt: TGTGCCAGTTCGGACTGGGGTCACTACGAGCAGTACTTC
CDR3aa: CASSDWGHYEQYF

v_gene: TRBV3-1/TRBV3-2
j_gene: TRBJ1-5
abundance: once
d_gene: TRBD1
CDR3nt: TGTGCCAGCAGCCACGGGACAGGAAAGGGCAATCAGCCCCAGCATTTT
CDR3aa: CASSHGTGKGNQPQHF

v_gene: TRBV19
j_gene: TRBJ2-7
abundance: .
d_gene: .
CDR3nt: TGTGCCAGTAGTGGAGACAGCCTAGGGGCCTACGAGCAGTACTTC
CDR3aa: CASSGDSLGAYEQYF

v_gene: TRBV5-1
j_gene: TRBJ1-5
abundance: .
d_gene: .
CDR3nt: TGCGCCAGCAGCTTGGATCTCCGGTCAAATCAGCCCCAGCATTTT
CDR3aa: CASSLDLRSNQPQHF

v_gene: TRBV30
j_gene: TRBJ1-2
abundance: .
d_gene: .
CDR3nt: TGTGCCTGGAGGGGGAGGGCGGGTGGCTACACCTTC
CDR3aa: CAWRGRAGGYTF

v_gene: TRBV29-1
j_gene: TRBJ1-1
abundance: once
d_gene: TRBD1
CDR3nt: TGCAGCGTGGCGAATAAGGGGGCTACTGAAGCTTTCTTT
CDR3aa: CSVANKGATEAFF

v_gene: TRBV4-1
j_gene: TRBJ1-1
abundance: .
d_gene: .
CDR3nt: TGCGCCAGCAGCCAAGCCAGGGTGGGGGGAACTTTCTTT
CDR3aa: CASSQARVGGTFF

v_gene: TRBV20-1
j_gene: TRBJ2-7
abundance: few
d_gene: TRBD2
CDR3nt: TGCAGTGCTAGTCCCAGCGGGAGCTACGAGCAGTACTTC
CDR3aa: CSASPSGSYEQYF

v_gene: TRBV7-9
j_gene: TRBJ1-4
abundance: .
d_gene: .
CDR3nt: TGTGCCAGCAGCTCGGGGAATGAAAAACTGTTTTTT
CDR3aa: CASSSGNEKLFF

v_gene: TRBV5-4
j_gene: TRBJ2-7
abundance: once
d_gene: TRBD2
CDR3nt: TGTGCCAGCAGCTTCGGAGCGGGAGACTACGAGCAGTACTTC
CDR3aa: CASSFGAGDYEQYF

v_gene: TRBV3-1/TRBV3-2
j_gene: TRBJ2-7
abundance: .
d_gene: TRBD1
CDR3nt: TGTGCCAGCAGCAACCGGGACAGGGGGTACGAGCAGTACTTC
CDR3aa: CASSNRDRGYEQYF

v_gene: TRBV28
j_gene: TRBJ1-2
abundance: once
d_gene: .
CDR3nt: TGTGCCAGCAGTTTAGGAATTGGAGGAAACTACACCTTC
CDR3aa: CASSLGIGGNYTF

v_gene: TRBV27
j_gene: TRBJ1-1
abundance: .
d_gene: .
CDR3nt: TGTGCCAGCAGTTTACAGGGAACTGAAGCTTTCTTT
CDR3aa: CASSLQGTEAFF

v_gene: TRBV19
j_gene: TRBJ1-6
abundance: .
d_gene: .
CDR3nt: TGTGCCAGTAATCGGGGTAGTAATTCACCCCTCCACTTT
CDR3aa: CASNRGSNSPLHF

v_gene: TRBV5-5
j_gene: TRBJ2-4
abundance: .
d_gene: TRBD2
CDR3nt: TGTGCCAGCAGCTTCACGGGAGGGGGACCCAAAAACATTCAGTACTTC
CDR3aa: CASSFTGGGPKNIQYF

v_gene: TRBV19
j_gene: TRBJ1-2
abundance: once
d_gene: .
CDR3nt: TGTGCCAGTATTCAGGGGACGGGCGCCAGCTATGGCTACACCTTC
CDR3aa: CASIQGTGASYGYTF

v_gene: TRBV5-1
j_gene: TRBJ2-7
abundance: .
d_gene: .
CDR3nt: TGCGCCAGCAGCTTGGGTCAGGGAACCGAGCAGTACTTC
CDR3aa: CASSLGQGTEQYF

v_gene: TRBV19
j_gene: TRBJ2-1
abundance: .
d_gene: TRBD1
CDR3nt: TGTGCCAGTAGTTTAATGTGGACAGGGATCAATGAGCAGTTCTTC
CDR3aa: CASSLMWTGINEQFF

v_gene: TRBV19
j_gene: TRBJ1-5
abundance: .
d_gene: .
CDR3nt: TGTGCCAGTAGTACCCCCGGGTTTTATAGCAATCAGCCCCAGCATTTT
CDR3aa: CASSTPGFYSNQPQHF

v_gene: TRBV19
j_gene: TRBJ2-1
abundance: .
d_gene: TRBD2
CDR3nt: TGTGCCAGTACTCCGGGGGGGGCCTACAATGAGCAGTTCTTC
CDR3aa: CASTPGGAYNEQFF

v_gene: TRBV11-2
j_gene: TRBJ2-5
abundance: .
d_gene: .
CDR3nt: TGTGCCAGCAGCACCCGGTTCAGGGCCCAAGAGACCCAGTACTTC
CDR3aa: CASSTRFRAQETQYF

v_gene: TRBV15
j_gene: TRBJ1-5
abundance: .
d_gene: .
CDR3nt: TGTGCCACCAGCATACCCCGAGGGCCCCAGCATTTT
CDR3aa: CATSIPRGPQHF

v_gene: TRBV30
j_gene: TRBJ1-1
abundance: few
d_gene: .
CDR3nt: TGTGCCTGGAGTGCGGCGGGTAACACTGAAGCTTTCTTT
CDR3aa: CAWSAAGNTEAFF